Described below is a single T cell receptor beta chain sequence and its context. The target antigen is unknown. Assay used: immunoSEQ multiplex PCR; TCRdb lists only in-frame clones, some missing. Here the sample spans 130,000 or so clones, roughly 84% being singletons. These data belong to a study of T cell responses to AZD1222 COVID-19 vaccine. About the research overall: Pooling was applied to second doses at about 4 or about 12 weeks. Overall study results and limits: Only after the peak T cell response were repertoires sampled. At baseline, seropositivity was found in only a handful of AZD1222 recipients. The span of vaccine-associated CD4 TCRs extended across spike, with dominance at 160-218 and 743-854.

The CDR3 runs 16 residues. V was trimmed by 6 bases and J by 3 bases, leaving 23 bases between them. Germline lookup yields CDR1 SQVTM and CDR2 ANQGSEA. Sequencing was performed on peripheral blood, taken on day 0 of AZD1222 vaccination. The chain carries TRBV29-1 and TRBJ2-5; either TRBD1 or TRBD2 may fit D (5 bases each). The sequence was obtained from an adult in good health. The CDR3 is CSVSRDPPGDKETQYF. CDR3 DNA sequence: TGCAGCGTCTCTCGGGACCCGCCTGGGGATAAAGAGACCCAGTACTTC.